This T cell receptor (beta chain) was obtained from a study of human T cells and chemical hapten exposure. The CDR3 loop spans 16 amino acids. Germline lookup yields CDR1 MGHRA and CDR2 YSYEKL. The V and J ends lost 4 bases and 6 bases, in that order; junction bases with no gene match: 11. This clonotype was seen only a few times. One entry per CDR3 protein, called by TCRdb with MiXCR from the RACE reads. The table has over 55,000 distinct CDR3 sequences, roughly 11% seen once. The time point: patch test 3, about 24 weeks after DPC sensitization. Indicated treatment: therapeutic diphenylcyclopropenone sensitization with weekly scalp DPC.

The origin of this receptor is a woman in her forties or fifties with alopecia areata. Some clones in this sample may be carry-over from other donors' samples. The sample here was whole blood, taken in connection with sensitization to the hapten diphenylcyclopropenone (DPC). This chain connects TRBV4-1 to TRBJ2-2, with 7 bases that match TRBD1. The chain's CDR3 is CASSPHRGTRPGELFF. The CDR3 bases are TGCGCCAGCAGCCCTCACAGGGGCACAAGGCCCGGGGAGCTGTTTTTT.